Detailed here is one TCR beta chain. This entry comes from a study of beta chain features in type 1 diabetes. The germline CDR1 and CDR2 sequences are SGHNT and YYREEE (reference sequence). The CDR3 has 15 residues. Trimming removed 4 bases from V and 6 bases from J, with 17 bases in between. Expressed TCRB transcripts were sequenced because the entire RNA isolate underwent reverse transcription. Sequencing was performed with immunoSEQ multiplex PCR; in TCRdb, only in-frame clones are kept and a portion is missing. This sample has about 350,000 clones; 15% to 20% occur once, and the top ten carry 0.044%.

Material for sequencing was naive CD4+ T cells from blood. The TCR originated in a woman aged 18-29 years in good health. The chain employs TRBV5-4 and TRBJ2-4, with D perhaps matching TRBD1 (5 bases). CDR3 protein: CASSPAAGLGNIQYF. DNA for the CDR3: TGTGCCAGCAGCCCCGCGGCAGGGTTGGGAAACATTCAGTACTTC.